This T cell receptor (beta chain) was sequenced during a study of shared clonotypes between healthy human individuals. Study-level results: Memory subsets generally showed lower estimated richness than naive subsets.

Assay: immunoSEQ multiplex PCR; the TCRdb copy retains only in-frame clones and omits some. The sample contains about 1.5 million clones, 95% to 99% of which appear only once. The CDR3 extends over 17 amino acids. CDR1 is MGHRA and CDR2 is YSYEKL in the germline V gene. V dropped 0 bases and J dropped 0; count of bases not matched to a gene: 1. In the case of this clone: Antigen: not known. Other DNA sequences in the same sample also yield this CDR3.

V gene TRBV4-1 combines with J gene TRBJ2-3; TRBD2 matches at 12 bases. The TCR was taken from a man aged 25-45 years in good health. The material sequenced was naive CD4+ T cells sorted from blood. Subset indicated: CD45RA+ positively selected. This CDR3 is CASSQDGTSGSTDTQYF. The DNA for the CDR3 is TGCGCCAGCAGCCAAGATGGGACTAGCGGGAGCACAGATACGCAGTATTTT.